What follows are 22 T cell receptor beta chains derived from one specimen sequenced in a study of a mutant IDH1 vaccine in newly diagnosed glioma. Clones were sequenced by immunoSEQ multiplex PCR, and TCRdb holds only the in-frame ones, with some missing. The sample contains some 71,000 clones, approximately 86% of which appear only once. No antigens are known for them. The time point denotes: week 35, safety follow-up. Vaccination comprised doses that each held 300 ug of mutant IDH1 20-mer peptide, plus topical imiquimod. The source was PBMCs, collected from a glioma patient whose treatment included an IDH1 peptide vaccine. The source is a man aged 30 to 45 with glioma.

The rearrangement links TRBV5-1 to TRBJ2-1, with D perhaps matching TRBD1 (6 bases). Germline V CDR1 and CDR2: SGHRS, YFSETQ. V lost 3 bases, J lost 7 bases, and 23 bases lay in between. The CDR3 loop spans 17 amino acids. The CDR3 region has the DNA TGCGCCAGCAGCTCCCTCAGGGGCGAAGGAATGGGGAATGAGCAGTTCTTC. Its protein product is CASSSLRGEGMGNEQFF.

The chain has TRBV25-1 and TRBJ2-5, with a tentative D call TRBD2 (6 bases). The V gene lost 1 base and the J gene lost 5 bases, with 14 bases spanning the gap. The CDR3 spans 15 residues. The germline V gene encodes CDR1 MGHDK and CDR2 SYGVNS. The chain's CDR3 is CASSELAVGRETQYF. The DNA of the CDR3 is TGTGCCAGCAGTGAATTAGCGGTCGGCCGGGAGACCCAGTACTTC.

The chain couples TRBV6-1 to TRBJ1-5; 9 positions agree with TRBD1. The CDR3 is 16 amino acids. Germline V gene data show CDR1 as MNHNS and CDR2 as SASEGT. J gave up 6 bases and V 4 bases, and 10 bases lay outside the gene matches. CDR3 protein: CASSARGQGMAQPQHF. CDR3 sequence (DNA): TGTGCCAGCAGTGCCCGCGGACAGGGGATGGCTCAGCCCCAGCATTTT.

As to this clone: The same CDR3 can be traced to other DNA sequences in this sample. The chain joins TRBV5-1 to TRBJ1-1; no definite D call. Germline V gene sequence: CDR1 SGHRS, CDR2 YFSETQ. This CDR3 is 14 amino acids long. Between the trimmed V and J ends, which lost 8 bases and 6 bases, there was a span of 20 bases. Written as DNA, the CDR3 is TGCGCCAGTCAGCCTCAAGGAGAAACCGCTGAAGCTTTCTTT. It translates to CASQPQGETAEAFF.

The rearrangement links TRBV10-1 to TRBJ1-1, with TRBD1 as a possible D gene (6 bases). Germline loops: CDR1 WNHNN, CDR2 SYGVQD (reference sequence). The CDR3 loop spans 13 amino acids. V lost 3 bases and J 1 base, leaving 6 bases between the germline ends. DNA of the CDR3: TGCGCCAGCAGTGAACAGGGGAACACTGAAGCTTTCTTT. Translating it yields CASSEQGNTEAFF.

This chain joins TRBV9 and TRBJ2-4; 7 bases line up with TRBD2. The CDR3 length is 15 residues. Germline CDR1 reads SGDLS; CDR2 reads YYNGEE. The junction had 12 bases not matched to a gene; V was cut back by 4 bases and J by 8 bases. The CDR3, as DNA: TGTGCCAGCAGCCCCTCCGACGGGGGGAATGACATTCAGTACTTC. It yields the protein CASSPSDGGNDIQYF.

The rearrangement uses TRBV30 and TRBJ2-7; the match to TRBD2 covers 7 bases. The CDR3 contains 12 residues. The V segment lost 4 bases and the J segment 4 bases; nucleotides outside the gene matches: 4. From germline, CDR1 is GTSNPN and CDR2 SVGIG (reference sequence). DNA for the CDR3: TGTGCCTGGACTGGGGGGGGATACGAGCAGTACTTC. Translating gives CAWTGGGYEQYF.

The chain has TRBV29-1 and TRBJ2-2, with D unclear. Germline lookup yields CDR1 SQVTM and CDR2 ANQGSEA. CDR3 length: 15 residues. Between the trimmed V and J ends, which lost 1 base and 4 bases, there was a span of 13 bases. DNA of the CDR3: TGCAGCGTTGAAGTGGGCGGACGGGTCACCGGGGAGCTGTTTTTT. Encoded protein: CSVEVGGRVTGELFF.

V and J are TRBV7-8 and TRBJ2-1; D tentatively reads TRBD1 or TRBD2 (5 bases each). Trimming took 1 base from V and 3 from J, leaving 16 bases between them. Germline CDR1 SGHVS, CDR2 FQNEAQ. This CDR3 is 17 amino acids long. The CDR3 protein is CASSLGPGPTHYNEQFF. The CDR3 nucleotides read TGTGCCAGCAGCTTAGGTCCGGGACCGACCCACTACAATGAGCAGTTCTTC.

CDR3 coding DNA: TGTGCCAGCAAGGGGCGAGCTAACTATGGCTACACCTTC. Translating gives CASKGRANYGYTF. This chain joins TRBV6-5 and TRBJ1-2; D possibly corresponds to TRBD1 (5 bases). Trimming pared 7 bases from V and 0 bases from J, leaving 9 bases between. The CDR3 covers 13 residues. The germline gives CDR1 MNHEY, CDR2 SVGAGI.

The V call is TRBV5-1, the J call TRBJ1-2; 7 positions agree with TRBD1. V shed 1 base, J shed 4 bases, and the junction held 19 bases outside the gene matches. Germline V lookup: CDR1 SGHRS, CDR2 YFSETQ. The CDR3 length is 19 residues. CDR3 DNA: TGCGCCAGCAGCTTGTGGGGGCGGGACAGCCCTACTCACCGCTATGGCTACACCTTC. Translation gives CASSLWGRDSPTHRYGYTF.

The V gene is TRBV19, the J gene TRBJ1-1; D is perhaps TRBD1 (5 bases). V was cut by 6 bases and J by 5 bases, with 10 bases left in between. Germline CDR1 is LNHDA and CDR2 is SQIVND (reference sequence). The CDR3 extends over 12 amino acids. The CDR3 nucleotides are TGTGCCAGTAGGGGCGGGGGAACTGAAGCTTTCTTT. Translated, it gives CASRGGGTEAFF.

J is TRBJ2-1 and V is TRBV27; possible D gene TRBD2, 5 bases. The CDR3 contains 15 residues. Between the trimmed V and J ends, which lost 0 bases and 2 bases, there was a span of 8 bases. Germline V gene sequence: CDR1 MNHEY, CDR2 SMNVEV (reference sequence). CDR3 in amino acids: CASSLSPGTYNEQFF. The CDR3 DNA follows: TGTGCCAGCAGTTTATCGCCGGGAACCTACAATGAGCAGTTCTTC.

This clone occurred a few times. The chain links TRBV12-5 to TRBJ1-1; D is uncertain. CDR3 length: 16 amino acids. Looked up from germline, CDR1 is LGHNT and CDR2 is FRNRAP. Trimming shortened V by 5 bases and J by 11 bases, and 27 bases separated the two germline ends. The CDR3 bases are TGTGCTAGTGGTATGTTTATCGGCGATACTTCCTCTCCCGCTTTCTTT. Protein product: CASGMFIGDTSSPAFF.

This clone turned up a few times. The chain links TRBV7-8 to TRBJ2-5; D perhaps matches TRBD1 (7 bases). Germline assignment: CDR1 SGHVS and CDR2 FQNEAQ. The CDR3 sequence is 16 residues long. V lost 4 bases to trimming and J lost 5 bases, with 20 bases between them. CDR3 bases: TGTGCCAGCAGCTCAGTTGTGACTAGGGGACAGGAGACCCAGTACTTC. Translated, it gives CASSSVVTRGQETQYF.

This chain connects TRBV30 to TRBJ2-3; the match to TRBD2 covers 10 bases. From germline, CDR1 is GTSNPN and CDR2 SVGIG (reference sequence). V dropped 6 bases and J dropped 9; count of bases not matched to a gene: 15. This CDR3 region has 15 residues. The CDR3 sequence: CACEEAGGPGKTQYF. The DNA for the CDR3 is TGTGCCTGCGAGGAAGCGGGAGGGCCCGGTAAGACGCAGTATTTT.

The chain employs TRBV10-3 and TRBJ1-1; D is uncertain. The CDR3 totals 13 residues. The germline V and J ends were trimmed by 2 bases and 4 bases, with 8 bases remaining between them. Germline V gene lookup returns CDR1 ENHRY and CDR2 SYGVKD. The DNA for the CDR3 is TGTGCCATCAGTGAGAGGGTCTTCACTGAAGCTTTCTTT. The encoded protein is CAISERVFTEAFF.

This chain links TRBV6-6 with TRBJ2-7, with D possibly called TRBD1 or TRBD2 (5 bases each). Trimming removed 4 bases from V and 2 bases from J, with 15 bases in between. Germline assignment: CDR1 MNHNY and CDR2 SVGAGI (reference sequence). There are 15 residues in the CDR3. The CDR3 nucleotides are TGTGCCAGCAGTTCGTCCGGGACGGGTACCTACGAGCAGTACTTC. Its translation is CASSSSGTGTYEQYF.

This clone was counted only a few times. The chain employs TRBV30 and TRBJ1-1, with D uncertain. Germline V gene lookup returns CDR1 GTSNPN and CDR2 SVGIG (reference sequence). The V end was cut by 3 bases, the J end by 4 bases, with 21 bases between. The CDR3 is 16 residues long. CDR3 amino acids: CAWRSPLDGHPTEAFF. DNA for the CDR3: TGTGCCTGGAGGTCTCCCCTGGACGGCCATCCCACTGAAGCTTTCTTT.

This clone was observed a single time. The chain has TRBV5-1 and TRBJ1-1; TRBD1 agrees at 7 bases. Germline V gene sequence: CDR1 SGHRS, CDR2 YFSETQ. After removal of 3 bases from V and 5 bases from J, the junction contained 10 bases not matched to a gene. The CDR3 has 15 residues. The CDR3 DNA reads TGCGCCAGCAGCTCGCCAGGGGGTCGAGGAACTGAAGCTTTCTTT. Residues: CASSSPGGRGTEAFF.

As regards this clone: Mismatch with germline at one junction end may stem from a read error. V and J are TRBV4-1 and TRBJ2-4; 7 bases line up with TRBD2. The CDR3 is made up of 15 amino acids. Germline CDR1 is MGHRA and CDR2 is YSYEKL. CDR3 DNA: TGCGCCGGCAGCCAAGTGGGGCTAGCGGAAAACATTCAGTACTTC. This sequence encodes CAGSQVGLAENIQYF.

The rearrangement joins TRBV6-5 to TRBJ1-1; D is possibly TRBD1 (6 bases). V was pared by 6 bases and J by 8 bases, with 10 bases between. The CDR3 covers 11 residues. The germline V gene encodes CDR1 MNHEY and CDR2 SVGAGI. The CDR3 loop is CASRGQLEAFF. The CDR3 DNA follows: TGTGCCAGCAGGGGACAACTGGAAGCTTTCTTT.